The sample holds many counts of the clone carrying this T cell receptor (beta chain). The antigen is not known. Graves' hyperthyroidism without ophthalmopathy progression within 18 months was termed stable. Each 10 ml fresh peripheral blood draw supplied the PBMCs. This entry comes from a study of T cells in Graves' hyperthyroidism and ophthalmopathy. The CDR3 extends over 14 amino acids. Trimming took 0 bases from V and 8 from J, leaving 12 bases between them. Germline CDR1 and CDR2: SGHRS and YFSETQ. Amplified TCR beta CDR3 regions derived from RNA transcripts. When the TCR CDR3 underwent first-round RT-PCR, the HTBI primer set was used. Each CDR3 protein gets one entry after TCRdb re-called the multiplex PCR reads with MiXCR. This table has 600,000 or so distinct CDR3 sequences, about a sixth appearing once. Study results and caveats: The authors' 13 V-J model separated ophthalmopathy from stable hyperthyroidism. The blood repertoire included most of the expanded thyroid clonotypes above 0.001.

This clonotype was obtained from a woman in her thirties with Graves' hyperthyroidism. The V and J genes are TRBV5-1 and TRBJ2-1; tentative D call: TRBD2 (6 bases). Sequencing was performed on blood. The CDR3 is CASSLGAAGDEQFF. The CDR3 coding sequence is TGCGCCAGCAGCTTGGGGGCAGCGGGCGATGAGCAGTTCTTC.